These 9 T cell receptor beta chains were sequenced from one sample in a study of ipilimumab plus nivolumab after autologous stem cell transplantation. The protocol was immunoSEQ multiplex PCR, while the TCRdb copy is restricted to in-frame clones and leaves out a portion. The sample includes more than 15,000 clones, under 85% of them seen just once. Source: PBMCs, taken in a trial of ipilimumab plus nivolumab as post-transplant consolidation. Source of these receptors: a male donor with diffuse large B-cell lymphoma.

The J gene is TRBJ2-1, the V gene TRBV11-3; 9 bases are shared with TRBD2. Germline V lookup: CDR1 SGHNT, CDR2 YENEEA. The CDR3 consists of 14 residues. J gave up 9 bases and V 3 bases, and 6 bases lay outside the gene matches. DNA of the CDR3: TGTGCCAGCAGCTTTGGCGGGAGGGGGCGTGAGCAGTTCTTC. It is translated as CASSFGGRGREQFF. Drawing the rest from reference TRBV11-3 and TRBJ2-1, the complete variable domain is EAGVVQSPRYKIIEKKQPVAFWCNPISGHNTLYWYLQNLGQGPELLIRYENEEAVDDSQLPKDRFSAERLKGVDSTLKIQPAELGDSAVYLCASSFGGRGREQFFGPGTRLTVL.

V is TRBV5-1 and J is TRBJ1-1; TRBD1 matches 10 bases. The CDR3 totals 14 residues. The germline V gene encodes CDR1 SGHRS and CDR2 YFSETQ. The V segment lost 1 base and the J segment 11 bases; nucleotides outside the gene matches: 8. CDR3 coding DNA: TGCGCCAGCAGCTTGACCGGGACAGGGGTTGATGCTTTCTTT. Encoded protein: CASSLTGTGVDAFF.

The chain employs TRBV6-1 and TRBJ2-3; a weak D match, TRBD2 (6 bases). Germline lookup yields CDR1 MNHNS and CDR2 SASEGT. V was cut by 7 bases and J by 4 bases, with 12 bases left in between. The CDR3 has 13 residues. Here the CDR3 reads CASIRGSPDTQYF. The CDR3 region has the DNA TGTGCCAGCATCCGGGGGAGTCCAGATACGCAGTATTTT.

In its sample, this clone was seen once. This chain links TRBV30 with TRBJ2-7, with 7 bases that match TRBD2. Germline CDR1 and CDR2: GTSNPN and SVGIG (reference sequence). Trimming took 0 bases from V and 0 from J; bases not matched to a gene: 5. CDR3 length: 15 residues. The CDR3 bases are TGTGCCTGGAGTGTATTGGGGGGGGGCTCCTACGAGCAGTACTTC. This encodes CAWSVLGGGSYEQYF.

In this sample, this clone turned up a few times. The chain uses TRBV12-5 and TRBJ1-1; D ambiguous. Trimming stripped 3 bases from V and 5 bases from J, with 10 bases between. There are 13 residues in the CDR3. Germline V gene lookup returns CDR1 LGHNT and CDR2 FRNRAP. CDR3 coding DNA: TGTGCTAGTGGTTTCTCATCGGGAACTGAAGCTTTCTTT. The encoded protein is CASGFSSGTEAFF.

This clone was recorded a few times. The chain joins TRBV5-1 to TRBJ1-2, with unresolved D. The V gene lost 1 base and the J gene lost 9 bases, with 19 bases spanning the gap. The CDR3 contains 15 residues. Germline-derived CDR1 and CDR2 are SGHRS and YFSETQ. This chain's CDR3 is CASSLSNGALGSYTF. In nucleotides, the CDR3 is TGCGCCAGCAGCTTGAGCAACGGTGCCCTAGGCAGCTACACCTTC.

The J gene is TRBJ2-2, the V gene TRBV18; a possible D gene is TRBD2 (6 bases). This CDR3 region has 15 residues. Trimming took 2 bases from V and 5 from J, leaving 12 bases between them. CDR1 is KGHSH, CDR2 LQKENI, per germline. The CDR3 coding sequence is TGTGCCAGCTCACCAAGGGCTAGCGATACCGGGGAGCTGTTTTTT. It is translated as CASSPRASDTGELFF.

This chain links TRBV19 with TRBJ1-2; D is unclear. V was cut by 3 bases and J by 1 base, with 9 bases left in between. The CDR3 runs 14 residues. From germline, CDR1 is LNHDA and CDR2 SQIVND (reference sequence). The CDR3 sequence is CASSIQANNYGYTF. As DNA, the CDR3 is TGTGCCAGTAGTATTCAGGCCAATAACTATGGCTACACCTTC.

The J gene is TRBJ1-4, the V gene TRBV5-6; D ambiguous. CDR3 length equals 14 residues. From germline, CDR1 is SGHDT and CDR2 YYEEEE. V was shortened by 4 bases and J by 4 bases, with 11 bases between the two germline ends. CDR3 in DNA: TGTGCCAGCAGCCTCGGACGGAGTAATGAAAAACTGTTTTTT. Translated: CASSLGRSNEKLFF.